This T cell receptor beta chain stems from a study of T cells in Graves' hyperthyroidism and ophthalmopathy. Duration under 3 months, a NOSPECS grade of at least 4, and a Clinical Activity Score of at least 3 characterized the ophthalmopathy patients. Not enrolled were patients with uncontrolled infection, other autoimmune disease, pregnancy or lactation. PBMCs were derived from around 10 ml fresh peripheral blood. RNA transcripts gave rise to amplified TCR beta CDR3 regions. The study used the HTBI primer set for a first-round RT-PCR of the TCR CDR3. Via MiXCR, TCRdb re-called the multiplex PCR reads, giving one row per CDR3 protein. The data hold hundreds of thousands of distinct CDR3 sequences, with 15% to 20% observed a single time. This clonotype was counted between two and nine times. The CDR3 consists of 15 residues. The V and J ends lost 7 bases and 4 bases respectively, with 17 bases between them. Germline assignment: CDR1 SNHLY and CDR2 FYNNEI.

This sequence was found in a man between 40 and 49 years old with Graves' ophthalmopathy. The rearrangement joins TRBV2 to TRBJ1-5; tentatively, D is TRBD1 (5 bases). The specimen was blood. The CDR3 DNA follows: TGTGCCAGCACCGGGGCGGGCATACAGAATCAGCCCCAGCATTTT. This sequence encodes CASTGAGIQNQPQHF.